What follows is one TCR beta chain and its context. Antigen: not known. PCR used 60 Vbeta primers and 13 Jbeta primers. The protocol was immunoSEQ multiplex PCR, while the TCRdb copy is restricted to in-frame clones and leaves out a portion. The sample lists about 160,000 clones, roughly 79% seen once, with about 7.7% in the top ten. These data originate in a study of cytomegalovirus exposure and HLA in healthy donors. Broader study findings: On later analysis, the bulk of CMV-associated TCR beta chains appeared to be HLA-restricted.

Sequences were obtained from PBMCs. This receptor was obtained from a woman in her 40s in good health and CMV-seropositive.

For the CDR3, the DNA is TGTGCCAGCAGCCCGGTCGGGGTAGGCTATGGCTACACCTTC. As protein: CASSPVGVGYGYTF. The rearrangement links TRBV5-4 to TRBJ1-2; D is ambiguous. This CDR3 comprises 14 residues. Per the germline V gene, CDR1 is SGHNT and CDR2 is YYREEE (reference sequence). Trimming removed 4 bases from V and 4 bases from J, with 14 bases in between.